The clone carrying this TCR beta chain was seen ten or more times. Germline V gene lookup returns CDR1 MGHRA and CDR2 YSYEKL. The CDR3 runs 18 residues. The V segment lost 0 bases and the J segment 4 bases; nucleotides outside the gene matches: 15. cDNA synthesis was performed by 5'RACE with 10-nucleotide random UMIs. TCRdb passed the 5' RACE reads through MiXCR, listing each CDR3 protein once. The sample carries 50,000 to 70,000 distinct CDR3 sequences, roughly 4.5% recorded once. The sample is drawn from a study of neurological immune-mediated disorders. The source of this sequence is a man aged 25 to 40 with multiple sclerosis. The chain combines TRBV4-1 with TRBJ2-7; 7 bases map to TRBD1. The source material was PBMCs. The DNA for the CDR3 is TGCGCCAGCAGCCAAGATCTAATCCAGGGGGTAGGAAGGTACGAGCAGTACTTC. Amino acid sequence: CASSQDLIQGVGRYEQYF.